This TCR beta chain was sequenced in a study of blood T cell repertoires in COVID-19. The CDR3 has 13 amino acids. V lost 1 base and J lost 11, with 14 bases in between. Germline CDR1 is SGHAT and CDR2 is FQNNGV. Some clones are missing from TCRdb's copy, which holds only in-frame ones; the method was immunoSEQ multiplex PCR. This sample has 9,500 to 15,000 clones, with around 82% found just once. The sample was peripheral blood. The TCR was taken from a human donor in a cohort sampled during active COVID-19. The chain is built from TRBV11-2 and TRBJ1-1; maybe TRBD1 (5 bases). The CDR3 DNA sequence: TGTGCCAGCAGCTTAGGGGCTGGGGCAAAGGCTTTCTTT. This gives the protein CASSLGAGAKAFF.